The clone carrying this T cell receptor beta chain was detected a few times. Its target is unknown. One entry per CDR3 protein, called by TCRdb with MiXCR from the RT-PCR reads. The sample includes approximately 300,000 distinct CDR3 sequences, approximately 20% of them seen just once. CDR3 size: 12 residues. Trimming stripped 6 bases from V and 8 bases from J, with 13 bases between. Germline V gene lookup returns CDR1 MNHEY and CDR2 SVGAGI. The source of the sample is a study of response to subunit inactivated influenza vaccine. Whole-study findings and limits: The study's authors posited that every seasonal influenza vaccination enlists few new T cells.

The material was PBMCs from blood, obtained 21 months after vaccination. This sequence joins TRBV6-5 and TRBJ1-2; D remains unclear. The receptor comes from a man aged 50-75 years who received an inactivated influenza vaccine. Written as DNA, the CDR3 is TGTGCCAGCAGGGTTCCCCTCCAGGGCTACACCTTC. It yields the protein CASRVPLQGYTF.